Given below is one T cell receptor beta chain in context. This CDR3 is 15 amino acids long. CDR1 is LNHDA, CDR2 SQIVND, per germline (reference sequence). The V end lost 2 bases, the J end lost 5 bases, and 12 bases lay between the germline ends. This specimen comes from a study of blood T cell repertoires in COVID-19. Study context: Donors in the United States, Italy and Spain gave samples during acute or convalescent COVID-19. PBMCs, B-cell-depleted T cells, or T cells provided the cDNA or gDNA that made up the material.

As handled by the study authors: Estimation of nucleated cell counts was performed using reference gene primer amplification. Clones were sequenced by immunoSEQ multiplex PCR, and TCRdb holds only the in-frame ones, with some missing. Clonal size and the V and J genes are those of that table, whereas D and trimming came from the DNA. The data contain 200,000 to 300,000 clones, about 90% of them singletons. The sequencing input was peripheral blood. The TCR sequence derives from a man aged 55 to 69 with acute or convalescent COVID-19. The rearrangement joins TRBV19 to TRBJ1-4, with D possibly matching TRBD1 (5 bases). CDR3 sequence (DNA): TGTGCCAGTAGTATAAGTGACAGTCGAAATGAAAAACTGTTTTTT. Encoded protein: CASSISDSRNEKLFF.